A selection of T cell receptor beta chains follows, all from one sample in a study of Graves' ophthalmopathy and Graves' hyperthyroidism. TCRdb re-analysed the multiplex PCR reads in MiXCR, keeping a single row per CDR3 protein. Of 170,000 or so distinct CDR3 sequences in the sample, over 35% were seen once. The source material was peripheral blood. Every receptor here comes from a woman aged 40 to 50 with Graves' ophthalmopathy. The CDR3 runs from the conserved cysteine through the conserved F or W. The D gene is left open where the match is weak. Size tells how often a clone was seen (once, few, many) or the class of an expanded clone, and some rows leave it out.

v_gene	d_gene	abundance	j_gene	CDR3nt	CDR3aa
TRBV10-3	NA	many	TRBJ2-7	TGTGCCATCAGTGAAAACGGAGGGTACGGGGAGCAGTACTTC	CAISENGGYGEQYF
TRBV20-1	NA	NA	TRBJ1-1	TGCAGTGCTTACCGCACCGGGGCCCGGGAGGGAGCTTTCTTT	CSAYRTGAREGAFF
TRBV15	NA	many	TRBJ2-7	TGTGCCACCAGCAGAGAAACCCTCGACAGCGACGAGCAGTACTTC	CATSRETLDSDEQYF
TRBV6-5	NA	many	TRBJ2-5	TGTGCCAGCAGTTACAAAGTCGGGACCCCAGACCAAGAGACCCAGTACTTC	CASSYKVGTPDQETQYF
TRBV3-1	NA	many	TRBJ2-5	TGTGCCAGCTGTAGATATCAAGAGACCCAGTACTTC	CASCRYQETQYF
TRBV6-5	TRBD1	many	TRBJ1-1	TGTGCCAGCAGTCCTAGGACAGGATCCGGGACTGAAGCTTTCTTT	CASSPRTGSGTEAFF
TRBV7-2	NA	once	TRBJ2-7	TGTGCCAGCAGCTCCCCTTGGACGAGACCCTACGAGCAGTACTTC	CASSSPWTRPYEQYF
TRBV7-2	TRBD2	NA	TRBJ2-5	TGTGCCAGCAGCTTAGTAGCGGGAGAGTTTAGGGAGACCCAGTACTTC	CASSLVAGEFRETQYF
TRBV28	NA	many	TRBJ2-6	TGTGCCAGCACCTCGTCGGATGGGGCCAACGTCCTGACTTTC	CASTSSDGANVLTF
TRBV20-1	TRBD2	NA	TRBJ2-5	TGCAGTGCTACCCCCAGCGGGGGGCGCCAAGAGACCCAGTACTTC	CSATPSGGRQETQYF
TRBV19	NA	many	TRBJ1-1	TGTGCCAGTAGCCTTAAGACTGAAGCTTTCTTT	CASSLKTEAFF
TRBV19	TRBD2	many	TRBJ2-7	TGTGCCAGCCAGACTAGCGGGGCCTCCTACGAGCAGTACTTC	CASQTSGASYEQYF
TRBV2	TRBD1	NA	TRBJ2-5	TGTGCCAGCAGTGACCCAGGGGGTACCCCCCAAGAGACCCAGTACTTC	CASSDPGGTPQETQYF
TRBV24-1	TRBD2	many	TRBJ2-5	TGTGCCACCAGTAGCGGGAGGACTCGTGAGACCCAGTACTTC	CATSSGRTRETQYF
TRBV3-1	TRBD1	many	TRBJ1-2	TGTGCCAGCAGCCAAGAGGGGACGGGACAGGTCGCTAACTATGGCTACACCTTC	CASSQEGTGQVANYGYTF
TRBV6-1	NA	NA	TRBJ1-2	TGTGCCAGCACGGACGGGTTCGCCCCGGGCTACACCTTC	CASTDGFAPGYTF
TRBV6-2/TRBV6-3	NA	NA	TRBJ2-5	TGTGCCAGCAGTCGCGGGACAGTCCAGTACTTC	CASSRGTVQYF
TRBV20-1	NA	many	TRBJ1-2	TGCAGTGGGGTCGGGGGACACTATGGCTACACCTTC	CSGVGGHYGYTF
TRBV24-1	TRBD2	NA	TRBJ2-5	TGTGCCACCAGTGACTCCCTGACTAGCGGGGGGGTAGGGGGGACCCAGTACTTC	CATSDSLTSGGVGGTQYF
TRBV7-6	TRBD1	once	TRBJ1-1	TGTGCCAGCAGCTTAAGACAGGGGACGAACACTGAAGCTTTCTTT	CASSLRQGTNTEAFF
TRBV10-3	NA	many	TRBJ1-2	TGTGCCATCAACCAGGGTTTAGGTGGTGGCTACACCTTC	CAINQGLGGGYTF
TRBV9	NA	many	TRBJ1-3	TGTGCCAGCAGCGTAGCCCTCGGTGCTGGAAACACCATATATTTT	CASSVALGAGNTIYF